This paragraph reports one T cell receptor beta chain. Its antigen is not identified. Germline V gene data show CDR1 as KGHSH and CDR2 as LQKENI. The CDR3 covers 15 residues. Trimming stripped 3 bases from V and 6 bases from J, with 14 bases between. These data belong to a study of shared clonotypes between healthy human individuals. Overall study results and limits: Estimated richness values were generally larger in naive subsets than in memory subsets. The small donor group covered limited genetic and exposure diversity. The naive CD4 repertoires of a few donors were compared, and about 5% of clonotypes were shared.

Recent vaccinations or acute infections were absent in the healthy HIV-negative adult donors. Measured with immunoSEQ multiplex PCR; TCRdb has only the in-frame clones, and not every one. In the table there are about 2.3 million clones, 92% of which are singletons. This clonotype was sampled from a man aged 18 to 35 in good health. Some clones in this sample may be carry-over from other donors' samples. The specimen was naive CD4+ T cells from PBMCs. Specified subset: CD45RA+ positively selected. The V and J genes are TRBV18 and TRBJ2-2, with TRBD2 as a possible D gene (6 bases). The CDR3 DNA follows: TGTGCCAGCTCACCTTCCCGGGAGCCCGCCGGGGAGCTGTTTTTT. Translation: CASSPSREPAGELFF.